A single sample is the source of the 16 T cell receptor beta chains below, sequenced in a study of beta chain features in type 1 diabetes. Study-wide points: The study found moderately but significantly shorter TCRB CDR3s in all four CD4+ subsets of Type 1 diabetes patients.

TCRB transcripts that were expressed got sequenced, as all of the isolated RNA had been reverse transcribed. Measured with immunoSEQ multiplex PCR; TCRdb has only the in-frame clones, and not every one. Here the sample spans about 650,000 clones, around 12% being singletons. For these TCRs, the target antigens are not known. Sample: naive CD4+ T cells from blood. These TCRs come from a man younger than 40 with type 1 diabetes.

The chain's CDR3 is CASSHAWTGLQPQHF. The CDR3 DNA follows: TGCGCCAGCAGCCACGCTTGGACAGGGTTACAGCCCCAGCATTTT. The chain joins TRBV4-1 to TRBJ1-5; 8 bases line up with TRBD1. The V and J ends lost 3 bases and 7 bases, in that order; junction bases with no gene match: 8. The germline gives CDR1 MGHRA, CDR2 YSYEKL. The CDR3 is 15 residues long.

The chain joins TRBV5-1 to TRBJ2-7; 8 bases map to TRBD1. This CDR3 spans 15 amino acids. The V and J ends lost 2 bases and 5 bases, in that order; junction bases with no gene match: 9. Germline-derived CDR1 and CDR2 are SGHRS and YFSETQ. In DNA form, the CDR3 reads TGCGCCAGCAGCTTCGAAAACAGGGGGAGAAACGAGCAGTACTTC. It is translated as CASSFENRGRNEQYF.

The chain is built from TRBV4-3 and TRBJ2-5, with 11 bases matching TRBD2. Trimming removed 6 bases from V and 1 base from J; junction bases left unmatched: 4. This CDR3 has 15 residues. Germline-derived CDR1 and CDR2 are LGHNA and YSLEER. The CDR3 region has the DNA TGCGCCAGCAGTCGGGGGACTAGCGGCCAAGAGACCCAGTACTTC. Residues: CASSRGTSGQETQYF.

This clone has only a few counts. The V gene is TRBV6-5, the J gene TRBJ2-7, with 8 bases matching TRBD1. The CDR3 covers 15 residues. The V segment lost 2 bases and the J segment 2 bases; nucleotides outside the gene matches: 5. CDR1 and CDR2 (germline): MNHEY, SVGAGI. DNA for the CDR3: TGTGCCAGCAGTTACGCTCAGGGGGCCACCTACGAGCAGTACTTC. Its translation is CASSYAQGATYEQYF.

This clone was observed a single time. The CDR3 here is CASSVGQLSNQPQHF. The CDR3 nucleotides are TGTGCCAGCAGCGTAGGACAGCTAAGCAATCAGCCCCAGCATTTT. The chain is built from TRBV9 and TRBJ1-5; the D gene is possibly TRBD1 (5 bases). The CDR3 covers 15 residues. V shed 0 bases and J shed 1 base, with 8 bases lying between them. Germline loops: CDR1 SGDLS, CDR2 YYNGEE.

The rearrangement links TRBV6-5 to TRBJ2-3, with D uncertain. V lost 3 bases to trimming and J lost 8 bases, with 15 bases between them. This CDR3 has 14 amino acids. Germline V gene data show CDR1 as MNHEY and CDR2 as SVGAGI. Here the CDR3 DNA reads TGTGCCAGCAGTTATAACGCGTGGGGAAGTACGCAGTATTTT. Translated, it gives CASSYNAWGSTQYF.

This sequence joins TRBV18 and TRBJ2-3, with D perhaps TRBD1 (5 bases). Trimming removed 8 bases at V and 5 bases at J, with 14 bases between. Germline CDR1 reads KGHSH; CDR2 reads LQKENI. The CDR3 consists of 13 residues. The CDR3 sequence is CASPDNAGDTQYF. In nucleotides, the CDR3 is TGTGCCAGCCCGGACAATGCTGGAGATACGCAGTATTTT. Full variable domain (remainder filled in from reference TRBV18 and TRBJ2-3): NAGVMQNPRHLVRRRGQEARLRCSPMKGHSHVYWYRQLPEEGLKFMVYLQKENIIDESGMPKERFSAEFPKEGPSILRIQQVVRGDSAAYFCASPDNAGDTQYFGPGTRLTVL.

A few counts support this clone. This sequence joins TRBV18 and TRBJ2-1; 12 bases match TRBD1. The CDR3 length is 16 residues. V trimming: 6 bases; J trimming: 7 bases; junction bases outside the gene matches: 10. Germline assignment: CDR1 KGHSH and CDR2 LQKENI. The CDR3 bases are TGTGCCAGCTCCCGTATGAGGGACAGGGGGCGGAATGAGCAGTTCTTC. It encodes CASSRMRDRGRNEQFF.

The rearrangement uses TRBV4-3 and TRBJ1-2, with a weak D call TRBD1 (6 bases). Germline-derived CDR1 and CDR2 are LGHNA and YSLEER. V was shortened by 0 bases and J by 0 bases, with 11 bases between the two germline ends. There are 16 residues in the CDR3. DNA of the CDR3: TGCGCCAGCAGCCAAGAGCCACAGGGAGCTAACTATGGCTACACCTTC. It is translated as CASSQEPQGANYGYTF.

The chain uses TRBV6-6 and TRBJ2-2; 7 bases agree with TRBD1. Germline V gene lookup returns CDR1 MNHNY and CDR2 SVGAGI (reference sequence). V shed 5 bases, J shed 1 base, and the junction held 4 bases outside the gene matches. This CDR3 is 15 amino acids long. CDR3 amino acids: CASSAYRGNTGELFF. The CDR3 nucleotides read TGTGCCAGCAGTGCCTACAGGGGGAACACCGGGGAGCTGTTTTTT.

As to this clone: This specimen includes other DNA sequences encoding the same CDR3. The chain carries TRBV30 and TRBJ1-5, with D possibly TRBD1 on 5 matching bases. The CDR3 has 15 amino acids. The germline gives CDR1 GTSNPN, CDR2 SVGIG (reference sequence). V dropped 0 bases and J dropped 3 bases, with 12 bases sitting between them. CDR3 coding DNA: TGTGCCTGGAGTGTACGGAGGGGCCTCAATCAGCCCCAGCATTTT. This translates into CAWSVRRGLNQPQHF.

This sequence joins TRBV6-5 and TRBJ2-1; perhaps D is TRBD1 or TRBD2 (5 bases each). The CDR3 has 13 residues. Trimming removed 10 bases from V and 1 base from J, with 11 bases in between. Germline CDR1 reads MNHEY; CDR2 reads SVGAGI. The CDR3 protein is CATGTVSYNEQFF. The CDR3, as DNA: TGTGCCACCGGGACGGTTTCCTACAATGAGCAGTTCTTC.

The V and J genes are TRBV6-5 and TRBJ1-6; no clear D. CDR1 MNHEY and CDR2 SVGAGI come from the germline V gene. Trimming took off 2 bases at V and 8 bases at J, with 16 bases between the two ends. CDR3 length: 16 amino acids. CDR3 DNA: TGTGCCAGCAGTTACGGGTTCAGGCTCGGGGATTCACCCCTCCACTTT. This sequence encodes CASSYGFRLGDSPLHF.

This clone has a handful of counts. The V call is TRBV10-3, the J call TRBJ1-2; no clear D gene. V lost 0 bases and J 8 bases, leaving 13 bases between the germline ends. The CDR3 contains 14 residues. Per the germline V gene, CDR1 is ENHRY and CDR2 is SYGVKD. The DNA for the CDR3 is TGTGCCATCAGTGAGTCGGGAGGCTATAAGGGCTACACCTTC. Residues: CAISESGGYKGYTF.

The chain is built from TRBV4-1 and TRBJ1-2; 10 nucleotides match TRBD1. J was trimmed by 6 bases and V by 2 bases; bases with no gene match: 9. CDR1 is MGHRA, CDR2 YSYEKL, per germline. The CDR3 has 16 amino acids. The CDR3 DNA is TGCGCCAGCAGCCAAAGCCGGACAGGGGGAGGGGATGGCTACACCTTC. It encodes CASSQSRTGGGDGYTF.

The rearrangement uses TRBV5-1 and TRBJ1-2; maybe TRBD1 (5 bases). V was trimmed by 5 bases and J by 4 bases, leaving 12 bases between them. The germline V gene encodes CDR1 SGHRS and CDR2 YFSETQ. The CDR3 runs 13 residues. The CDR3 DNA reads as TGCGCCAGCAGGGTGGACGGGGCCTATGGCTACACCTTC. This translates into CASRVDGAYGYTF.